Listed below are T cell receptor beta chains from one sample, sequenced in a study of cytomegalovirus exposure and HLA in healthy donors. Only in-frame clones appear in the TCRdb table, and some are missing; sequencing was by immunoSEQ multiplex PCR. The table shows 140,000 to 150,000 clones, with approximately 65% occurring only once. Material for sequencing was PBMCs. The receptors stem from a woman aged 55-70 years in good health and CMV-seronegative. CDR3s include the opening cysteine and the closing phenylalanine or tryptophan. D genes are given only for firm matches. Clone size is not always given. Where it is, it says once, few, many or a class for expanded clones.

v_gene: TRBV6-5; d_gene: TRBD1; j_gene: TRBJ1-2; abundance: few; CDR3aa: CASSGGTVTPYGYTF; CDR3nt: TGTGCCAGCAGTGGCGGGACAGTCACCCCCTATGGCTACACCTTC
v_gene: TRBV7-2; d_gene: .; j_gene: TRBJ2-6; abundance: .; CDR3aa: CASSLDSSGANVLTF; CDR3nt: TGTGCCAGCAGTCTTGACAGCTCTGGGGCCAACGTCCTGACTTTC
v_gene: TRBV9; d_gene: .; j_gene: TRBJ2-1; abundance: once; CDR3aa: CASSDRALANEQFF; CDR3nt: TGTGCCAGCAGCGACCGGGCCTTAGCGAATGAGCAGTTCTTC
v_gene: TRBV5-1; d_gene: .; j_gene: TRBJ2-7; abundance: .; CDR3aa: CASSSLPEQGSEQYF; CDR3nt: TGCGCCAGCAGCTCATTACCTGAACAGGGAAGCGAGCAGTACTTC
v_gene: TRBV5-4; d_gene: TRBD1; j_gene: TRBJ2-7; abundance: .; CDR3aa: CASSSGQGISYEQYF; CDR3nt: TGTGCCAGCAGCTCGGGACAGGGAATCTCCTACGAGCAGTACTTC
v_gene: TRBV7-9; d_gene: TRBD2; j_gene: TRBJ2-5; abundance: .; CDR3aa: CASSLDRLAGGYQETQYF; CDR3nt: TGTGCCAGCAGCTTAGACCGACTAGCGGGAGGATACCAAGAGACCCAGTACTTC
v_gene: TRBV6-4; d_gene: TRBD1; j_gene: TRBJ1-2; abundance: many; CDR3aa: CASSVEGAANYGYTF; CDR3nt: TGTGCCAGCAGTGTGGAGGGGGCCGCTAACTATGGCTACACCTTC
v_gene: TRBV27; d_gene: TRBD2; j_gene: TRBJ2-1; abundance: .; CDR3aa: CASSLSPTSVEQFF; CDR3nt: TGTGCCAGCAGTTTATCTCCGACTAGCGTTGAGCAGTTCTTC
v_gene: TRBV30; d_gene: .; j_gene: TRBJ1-5; abundance: .; CDR3aa: CAWSVLCGNKPQHF; CDR3nt: TGTGCCTGGAGTGTCTTATGCGGTAATAAGCCCCAGCATTTT
v_gene: TRBV6-5; d_gene: TRBD1; j_gene: TRBJ1-5; abundance: .; CDR3aa: CASSTGGEDQPQHF; CDR3nt: TGTGCCAGCAGTACAGGGGGCGAGGACCAGCCCCAGCATTTT
v_gene: TRBV27; d_gene: TRBD2; j_gene: TRBJ2-7; abundance: .; CDR3aa: CASRLAGGPSTYEQYF; CDR3nt: TGTGCCAGCCGGCTAGCGGGAGGGCCCTCCACCTACGAGCAGTACTTC
v_gene: TRBV6-6; d_gene: .; j_gene: TRBJ1-1; abundance: few; CDR3aa: CASSYSADTEAFF; CDR3nt: TGTGCCAGCAGTTACTCCGCAGACACTGAAGCTTTCTTT
v_gene: TRBV5-1; d_gene: .; j_gene: TRBJ2-4; abundance: .; CDR3aa: CASSTIGPGKNIQYF; CDR3nt: TGCGCCAGCAGCACCATTGGTCCCGGCAAAAACATTCAGTACTTC
v_gene: TRBV5-1; d_gene: TRBD2; j_gene: TRBJ2-2; abundance: once; CDR3aa: CASSRLAGGPPTYTGELFF; CDR3nt: TGCGCCAGCAGCCGACTAGCGGGGGGACCACCAACCTACACCGGGGAGCTGTTTTTT
v_gene: TRBV7-2; d_gene: TRBD1; j_gene: TRBJ2-2; abundance: .; CDR3aa: CASSPTGGAGTGELFF; CDR3nt: TGTGCCAGCAGCCCGACAGGGGGCGCAGGGACCGGGGAGCTGTTTTTT
v_gene: TRBV11-3; d_gene: .; j_gene: TRBJ2-2; abundance: .; CDR3aa: CASSYGGTHTGELFF; CDR3nt: TGTGCCAGCAGCTATGGCGGGACTCACACCGGGGAGCTGTTTTTT
v_gene: TRBV6-6; d_gene: TRBD2; j_gene: TRBJ2-5; abundance: once; CDR3aa: CASTGSGRETQYF; CDR3nt: TGTGCCAGCACGGGTAGCGGGAGGGAGACCCAGTACTTC
v_gene: TRBV2; d_gene: TRBD2; j_gene: TRBJ2-1; abundance: .; CDR3aa: CASSVESSGYNEQFF; CDR3nt: TGTGCCAGCAGTGTCGAGTCTAGCGGATACAATGAGCAGTTCTTC